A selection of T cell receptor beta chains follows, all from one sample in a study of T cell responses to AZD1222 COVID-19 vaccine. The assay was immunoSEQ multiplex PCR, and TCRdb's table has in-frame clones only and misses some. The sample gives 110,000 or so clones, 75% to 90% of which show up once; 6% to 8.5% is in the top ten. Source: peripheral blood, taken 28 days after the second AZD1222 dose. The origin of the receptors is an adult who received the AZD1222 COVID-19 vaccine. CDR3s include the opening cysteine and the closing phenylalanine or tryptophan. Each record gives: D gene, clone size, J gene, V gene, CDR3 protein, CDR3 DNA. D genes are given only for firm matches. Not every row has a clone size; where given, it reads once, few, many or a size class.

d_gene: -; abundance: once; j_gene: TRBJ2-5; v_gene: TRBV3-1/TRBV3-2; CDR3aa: CASSVQIAEYQETQYF; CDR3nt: TGTGCCAGCAGCGTACAGATAGCGGAGTACCAAGAGACCCAGTACTTC
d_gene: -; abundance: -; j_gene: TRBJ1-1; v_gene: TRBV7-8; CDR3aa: CASSLDAANTEAFF; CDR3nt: TGTGCCAGCAGCTTAGACGCCGCAAACACTGAAGCTTTCTTT
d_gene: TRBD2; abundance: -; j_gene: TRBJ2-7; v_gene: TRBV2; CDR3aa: CASSEPPGGRGYSREQYF; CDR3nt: TGTGCCAGCAGTGAACCTCCGGGGGGAAGGGGCTATAGCCGCGAGCAGTACTTC
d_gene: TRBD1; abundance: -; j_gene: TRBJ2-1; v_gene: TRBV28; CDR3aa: CASSWTGEQFF; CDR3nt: TGTGCCAGCAGTTGGACAGGGGAGCAGTTCTTC
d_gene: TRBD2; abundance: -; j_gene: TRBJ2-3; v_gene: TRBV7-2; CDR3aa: CASSNPRGVRSTDTQYF; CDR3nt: TGTGCCAGCAGCAACCCCCGGGGGGTTCGATCCACAGATACGCAGTATTTT
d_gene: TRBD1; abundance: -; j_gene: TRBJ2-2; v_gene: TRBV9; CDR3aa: CASSGRGDRAAGELFF; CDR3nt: TGTGCCAGCAGCGGTCGGGGGGACAGGGCAGCCGGGGAGCTGTTTTTT
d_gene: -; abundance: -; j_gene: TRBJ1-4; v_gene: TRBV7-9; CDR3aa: CASRRATNEKLFF; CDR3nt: TGTGCCAGCAGACGAGCAACTAATGAAAAACTGTTTTTT
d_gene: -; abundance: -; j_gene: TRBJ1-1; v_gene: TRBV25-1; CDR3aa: CASTPTGNTEAFF; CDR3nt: TGTGCCAGCACTCCGACTGGGAACACTGAAGCTTTCTTT
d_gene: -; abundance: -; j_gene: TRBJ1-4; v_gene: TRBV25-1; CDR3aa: CASTPGWGEKLFF; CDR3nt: TGTGCCAGCACCCCGGGCTGGGGAGAAAAACTGTTTTTT
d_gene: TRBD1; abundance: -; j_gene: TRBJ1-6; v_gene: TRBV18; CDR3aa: CASSRGQGALNSPLHF; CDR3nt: TGTGCCAGCTCACGGGGACAGGGGGCGTTAAATTCACCCCTCCACTTT
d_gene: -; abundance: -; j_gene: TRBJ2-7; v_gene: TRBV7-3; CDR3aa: CASSLLSGGSYEQYF; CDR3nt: TGTGCCAGCAGCTTACTGTCAGGGGGGAGCTACGAGCAGTACTTC
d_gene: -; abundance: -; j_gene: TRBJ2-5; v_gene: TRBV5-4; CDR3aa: CASSFVGGKKETQYF; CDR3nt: TGTGCCAGCAGCTTCGTAGGTGGGAAAAAAGAGACCCAGTACTTC